Each of the 24 T cell receptor beta chains below was sequenced from the same sample in a study of blood T cell repertoires in COVID-19. Assay used: immunoSEQ multiplex PCR; TCRdb lists only in-frame clones, some missing. The sample has around 60,000 clones, approximately 88% seen once; the top ten hold roughly 4%. Sequences were obtained from peripheral blood. Every receptor here comes from a human donor in a cohort sampled during active COVID-19.

The gene calls are TRBV7-9 and TRBJ2-2; no clear D. Germline V gene sequence: CDR1 SEHNR, CDR2 FQNEAQ (reference sequence). This CDR3 contains 13 residues. Trimming left V 1 base short and J 7 bases short, with 7 bases between. The CDR3 nucleotides read TGTGCCAGCAGCTTAGGGCTAGTCGGGGAGCTGTTTTTT. This encodes CASSLGLVGELFF.

The genes are TRBV9 and TRBJ2-3, with no clear D. This CDR3 is 15 amino acids long. The germline V gene encodes CDR1 SGDLS and CDR2 YYNGEE. V lost 4 bases and J lost 2, with 14 bases in between. The CDR3: CASSPLLSFTDTQYF. The CDR3, as DNA: TGTGCCAGCAGCCCGCTCTTGAGCTTCACAGATACGCAGTATTTT.

The CDR3 protein is CASSSGLTSTDTQYF. CDR3 sequence (DNA): TGTGCCAGCAGCTCCGGATTGACTAGCACAGATACGCAGTATTTT. J is TRBJ2-3 and V is TRBV7-3, with D uncertain. The CDR3 spans 15 residues. Trimming shortened V by 4 bases and J by 0 bases, and 11 bases separated the two germline ends. Per the germline V gene, CDR1 is SGHTA and CDR2 is FQGTGA.

The rearrangement uses TRBV7-9 and TRBJ2-5, with TRBD2 matching 7 bases. Germline assignment: CDR1 SEHNR and CDR2 FQNEAQ (reference sequence). The CDR3 contains 17 residues. Germline trimming cut 5 bases from V and 0 bases from J; bases unmatched to any gene: 12. The CDR3 spells CASSLTGLTEDQETQYF. CDR3 DNA: TGTGCCAGCAGCCTGACGGGACTAACCGAGGACCAAGAGACCCAGTACTTC.

V usage is TRBV4-2 and J usage is TRBJ2-7; perhaps TRBD2 as D (5 bases). The V end was cut by 0 bases, the J end by 0 bases, with 18 bases between. CDR3 length equals 18 residues. Looked up from germline, CDR1 is LGHNA and CDR2 is YNFKEQ. The CDR3 DNA follows: TGTGCCAGCAGCCAAGATGTCGGAGGCGGCATAACCTCCTACGAGCAGTACTTC. Translated: CASSQDVGGGITSYEQYF.

CDR3 residues: CASSQEGGARGNTIYF. The DNA for the CDR3 is TGCGCCAGCAGCCAAGAAGGCGGGGCCAGAGGAAACACCATATATTTT. The rearrangement links TRBV4-1 to TRBJ1-3, with a tentative D call TRBD1 (5 bases). This CDR3 is 16 amino acids long. Per the germline V gene, CDR1 is MGHRA and CDR2 is YSYEKL. Trimming pared 0 bases from V and 4 bases from J, leaving 13 bases between.

The V gene is TRBV6-5, the J gene TRBJ2-1; TRBD2 matches at 10 bases. J lost 7 bases, V lost 6 bases, and 9 bases had no gene match. The CDR3 runs to 15 residues. CDR1 and CDR2 (germline): MNHEY, SVGAGI. The CDR3, as DNA: TGTGCCAGCAGACAAGCGGGAGGGCCGGAAAATGAGCAGTTCTTC. Translation: CASRQAGGPENEQFF.

This chain links TRBV9 with TRBJ2-3; D is possibly TRBD2 (6 bases). The CDR3 extends over 15 amino acids. V lost 2 bases and J 0 bases, leaving 10 bases between the germline ends. Germline values: CDR1 SGDLS, CDR2 YYNGEE. CDR3 nucleotides: TGTGCCAGCAGCGTCACTAGCAGAAGCACAGATACGCAGTATTTT. This codes for CASSVTSRSTDTQYF.

The gene calls are TRBV11-2 and TRBJ2-2; 7 positions match TRBD2. After removal of 3 bases from V and 4 bases from J, the junction contained 14 bases not matched to a gene. The length of the CDR3 is 18 residues. Looked up from germline, CDR1 is SGHAT and CDR2 is FQNNGV. The CDR3 DNA follows: TGTGCCAGCAGCTTCCCCCCTAGACTAGCACAACCCACCGGGGAGCTGTTTTTT. Amino acid sequence: CASSFPPRLAQPTGELFF.

This chain connects TRBV5-1 to TRBJ1-1, with 8 bases matching TRBD1. The CDR3 loop spans 15 amino acids. The ends lost 3 bases at V and 1 base at J; junction bases unmatched: 5. CDR1 is SGHRS, CDR2 YFSETQ, per germline. In nucleotides, the CDR3 is TGCGCCAGCAGCTGGGCAGGGGGCGCGAACACTGAAGCTTTCTTT. Its translation is CASSWAGGANTEAFF.

This clone was counted once. This chain connects TRBV7-2 to TRBJ1-2; 8 positions agree with TRBD1. The junction had 3 bases not matched to a gene; V was cut back by 3 bases and J by 3 bases. Germline CDR1 SGHTA, CDR2 FQGNSA. This CDR3 region has 14 residues. The CDR3: CASSFQGAYYGYTF. CDR3 nucleotides: TGTGCCAGCAGCTTCCAGGGGGCATACTATGGCTACACCTTC.

In this sample, this clone turned up a few times. This chain links TRBV9 with TRBJ1-1, with 9 bases aligning to TRBD1. The CDR3 is 16 residues long. Germline V CDR1 and CDR2: SGDLS, YYNGEE. The junction had 14 bases not matched to a gene; V was cut back by 0 bases and J by 11 bases. CDR3 DNA sequence: TGTGCCAGCAGCGTAGGGTACAGGGGGCCTGAGGCAGGCGCTTTCTTT. This sequence encodes CASSVGYRGPEAGAFF.

This clone was observed a few times. The V and J genes are TRBV4-1 and TRBJ1-5, with D possibly TRBD1 on 6 matching bases. This CDR3 contains 16 residues. Trimming took off 1 base at V and 3 bases at J, with 13 bases between the two ends. Looked up from germline, CDR1 is MGHRA and CDR2 is YSYEKL. In DNA, the CDR3 is TGCGCCAGCAGCCAAGGAGGGGGTTTAGTCAATCAGCCCCAGCATTTT. As protein: CASSQGGGLVNQPQHF.

This chain links TRBV6-5 with TRBJ2-3; no clear D. The V gene lost 2 bases and the J gene lost 9 bases, with 12 bases spanning the gap. CDR3 length: 13 amino acids. Germline V CDR1 and CDR2: MNHEY, SVGAGI. The CDR3 spells CASSYGGSITQYF. CDR3 nucleotide sequence: TGTGCCAGCAGTTACGGCGGCAGCATAACGCAGTATTTT.

The CDR3 loop is CASSLGSGTYEQYF. CDR3 nucleotide sequence: TGTGCCAGCAGCTTAGGGAGCGGGACCTACGAGCAGTACTTC. V is TRBV11-2 and J is TRBJ2-7, with TRBD2 matching over 7 bases. Per the germline V gene, CDR1 is SGHAT and CDR2 is FQNNGV. The junction had 2 bases not matched to a gene; V was cut back by 1 base and J by 2 bases. The CDR3 runs to 14 residues.

This clone was seen a single time. The V and J genes are TRBV19 and TRBJ2-3; a weak D match, TRBD2 (7 bases). The CDR3 runs to 16 residues. The ends were cut back, 4 bases at V and 4 bases at J, with 18 bases in the middle. From germline, CDR1 is LNHDA and CDR2 SQIVND (reference sequence). Written as DNA, the CDR3 is TGTGCCAGTAGTAGCCGGGGGGCGCGAGGTTCAGATACGCAGTATTTT. It translates to CASSSRGARGSDTQYF.

This clone was counted a few times. The chain's CDR3 is CAWSRGQETYNEQFF. In DNA form, the CDR3 reads TGTGCCTGGAGCCGGGGACAGGAGACCTACAATGAGCAGTTCTTC. This chain uses TRBV30 with TRBJ2-1, with TRBD1 matching over 8 bases. The CDR3 runs 15 residues. CDR1 and CDR2 (germline): GTSNPN, SVGIG (reference sequence). Trimming cost V 3 bases and J 2 bases; bases outside gene matches: 6.

The chain carries TRBV7-2 and TRBJ2-7; no reliable D call. The CDR3 length is 14 residues. With 1 base removed from V and 2 bases from J, the gap between germline ends came to 9 bases. Germline-derived CDR1 and CDR2 are SGHTA and FQGNSA. As DNA, the CDR3 is TGTGCCAGCAGCTTAGATGGCAGAACCTACGAGCAGTACTTC. Translating it yields CASSLDGRTYEQYF. Using reference TRBV7-2 and TRBJ2-7 for the parts outside the CDR3, the full variable domain is GAGVSQSPSNKVTEKGKDVELRCDPISGHTALYWYRQSLGQGLEFLIYFQGNSAPDKSGLPSDRFSAERTGGSVSTLTIQRTQQEDSAVYLCASSLDGRTYEQYFGPGTRLTVT.

This clone showed up just once. The V call is TRBV9, the J call TRBJ1-4, with D possibly matching TRBD1 (6 bases). V lost 0 bases and J 5 bases, leaving 11 bases between the germline ends. Germline CDR1 reads SGDLS; CDR2 reads YYNGEE. This CDR3 has 15 residues. The CDR3 reads CASSVGGQLNEKLFF. The CDR3 bases are TGTGCCAGCAGCGTAGGGGGGCAGCTCAATGAAAAACTGTTTTTT.

The chain recombines TRBV15 with TRBJ2-5, with D possibly being TRBD1 (5 bases). V shed 5 bases and J shed 2 bases, with 15 bases lying between them. Germline loops: CDR1 LNHNV, CDR2 YYDKDF (reference sequence). The CDR3 extends over 15 amino acids. The CDR3 nucleotides are TGTGCCACCAGCCGCATCCGACAGTCACAAGAGACCCAGTACTTC. Encoded protein: CATSRIRQSQETQYF.

This chain connects TRBV5-1 to TRBJ1-6, with 11 bases lining up with TRBD1. Per germline, CDR1 SGHRS and CDR2 YFSETQ. This CDR3 spans 16 amino acids. The J segment lost 5 bases and the V segment lost 5 bases, leaving 6 bases of the junction unmatched. The CDR3 spells CASRPGQGVNNSPLHF. The CDR3 DNA follows: TGCGCCAGCAGACCGGGACAGGGGGTGAATAATTCACCCCTCCACTTT.

V usage is TRBV27 and J usage is TRBJ2-3; TRBD1 is a possible D gene (6 bases). CDR1 and CDR2 (germline): MNHEY, SMNVEV (reference sequence). This CDR3 has 13 residues. The V and J ends lost 6 bases and 2 bases respectively, with 9 bases between them. The chain's CDR3 is CASRTGYTDTQYF. CDR3 DNA: TGTGCCAGCAGAACAGGGTACACAGATACGCAGTATTTT.

The V and J genes are TRBV9 and TRBJ1-1; tentative D call: TRBD1 (5 bases). In germline, CDR1 is SGDLS, CDR2 YYNGEE. CDR3 length: 13 amino acids. The V end lost 0 bases, the J end lost 5 bases, and 8 bases lay between the germline ends. The CDR3 loop reads CASSVGDLTEAFF. In DNA, the CDR3 is TGTGCCAGCAGCGTAGGGGACTTGACTGAAGCTTTCTTT.

V is TRBV15 and J is TRBJ2-7; D possibly corresponds to TRBD2 (5 bases). The CDR3 runs 16 residues. Trimming pared 6 bases from V and 1 base from J, leaving 19 bases between. Germline V lookup: CDR1 LNHNV, CDR2 YYDKDF (reference sequence). DNA of the CDR3: TGTGCCACCAGTAGTACTAGGACCGAGCCATCCTACGAGCAGTACTTC. Amino acid sequence: CATSSTRTEPSYEQYF.